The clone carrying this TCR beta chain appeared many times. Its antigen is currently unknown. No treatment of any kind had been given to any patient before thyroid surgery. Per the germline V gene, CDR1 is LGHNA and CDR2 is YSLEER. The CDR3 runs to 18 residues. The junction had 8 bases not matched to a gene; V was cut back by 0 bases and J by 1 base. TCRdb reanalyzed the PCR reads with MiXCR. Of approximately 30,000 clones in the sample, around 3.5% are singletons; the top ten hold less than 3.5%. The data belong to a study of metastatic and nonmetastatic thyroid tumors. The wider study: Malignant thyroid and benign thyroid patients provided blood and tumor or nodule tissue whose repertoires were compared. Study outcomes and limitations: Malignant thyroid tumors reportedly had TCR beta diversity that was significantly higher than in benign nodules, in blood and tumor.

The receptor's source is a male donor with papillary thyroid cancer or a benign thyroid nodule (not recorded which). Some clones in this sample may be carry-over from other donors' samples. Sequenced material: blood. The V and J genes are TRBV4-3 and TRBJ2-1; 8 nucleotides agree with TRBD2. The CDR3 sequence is CASSQELLGGGSYNEQFF. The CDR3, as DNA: TGCGCCAGCAGCCAAGAATTGCTGGGCGGGGGGTCCTACAATGAGCAGTTCTTC.